A single sample gave rise to the 28 T cell receptor beta chains below, sequenced in a study of glioma-infiltrating T cells. Using RNA template, CDR3s of TCR alpha and beta were amplified with iRepertoire arm-PCR. TCRdb used MiXCR to reprocess the multiplex PCR reads, holding one entry per CDR3 protein. The sample shows fewer than 3,500 distinct CDR3 sequences, 80% to 90% of them seen only once. Specimen: glioma tissue, nonneoplastic brain tissue, or PBMCs (not recorded which). The receptor source for this set is a human donor with low-grade glioma or glioblastoma, undergoing nonglioma brain surgery, or in good health (not recorded which).

A single count supports this clonotype. This beta chain is an unintended read in a library built for alpha chains; its size means little. The chain has TRBV7-2 and TRBJ2-7, with 11 bases matching TRBD2. CDR1 is SGHTA and CDR2 is FQGNSA in the germline V gene. The J segment lost 2 bases and the V segment lost 4 bases, leaving 7 bases of the junction unmatched. The CDR3 has 16 residues. CDR3 coding DNA: TGTGCCAGCAGCTCGTGTGGGACTAGCGGACCCTACGAGCAGTACTTC. This translates into CASSSCGTSGPYEQYF.

As to this clonotype: Little can be read into the size of this beta chain, an off-target read in a library designed for alpha chains. The CDR3 protein is CASSAGRPRTEAFF. For the CDR3, the DNA is TGTGCCAGTAGTGCAGGACGTCCCCGCACTGAAGCTTTCTTT. This chain links TRBV19 with TRBJ1-1; no clear D. The CDR3 consists of 14 residues. CDR1 and CDR2 from the germline V gene are LNHDA and SQIVND (reference sequence). The V end was cut by 5 bases, the J end by 4 bases, with 14 bases between.

Turning to this clonotype: The library was built for alpha chains, so this beta chain is an off-target read and its size means little. V is TRBV6-5 and J is TRBJ2-5; 9 bases agree with TRBD1. Per the germline V gene, CDR1 is MNHEY and CDR2 is SVGAGI. The CDR3 spans 16 residues. V was clipped by 3 bases and J by 5 bases; unmatched bases: 10. The CDR3 here is CASSYFGQGIRETQYF. As DNA, the CDR3 is TGTGCCAGCAGTTATTTTGGACAGGGGATACGGGAGACCCAGTACTTC.

Remarks on this clonotype: This beta chain is an unintended read in a library built for alpha chains; its size means little. The V gene is TRBV6-2 or TRBV6-3, the J gene TRBJ2-1; 7 nucleotides line up with TRBD2. With 5 bases clipped from V and 6 bases from J, the junction kept 10 bases outside the gene matches. The CDR3 consists of 15 residues. Germline CDR1 is MNHEY and CDR2 is SVGEGT. CDR3 DNA: TGTGCCAGCAGTGACGGCGGGAGCCCTTTCAATGAGCAGTTCTTC. Its protein product is CASSDGGSPFNEQFF.

With regard to this clonotype: This beta chain slipped into a library made for alpha chains as a stray read, so its size is not meaningful. The genes are TRBV27 and TRBJ1-1; the D is unclear. From germline, CDR1 is MNHEY and CDR2 SMNVEV (reference sequence). Trimming took 6 bases from V and 3 from J, leaving 11 bases between them. The CDR3 sequence is 13 residues long. The CDR3 DNA sequence: TGTGCCAGCAGGCGGGGTTCCGACACTGAAGCTTTCTTT. Its translation: CASRRGSDTEAFF.

As concerns this clonotype: The junction shows a germline mismatch at one end, possibly a read error. The library was designed around alpha chains, so this beta chain is a stray read whose abundance carries little weight. The rearrangement joins TRBV7-2 to TRBJ2-7; D unresolved. The CDR3 spans 12 residues. CDR1 is SGHTA and CDR2 is FQGNSA in the germline V gene. CDR3 in amino acids: CASSLSAYELYF. The CDR3 DNA reads as TGTGCCAGCAGCTTATCGGCCTACGAGCTGTACTTC. The entire variable domain, with the rest obtained from reference TRBV7-2 and TRBJ2-7, is as follows: GAGVSQSPSNKVTEKGKDVELRCDPISGHTALYWYRQSLGQGLEFLIYFQGNSAPDKSGLPSDRFSAERTGGSVSTLTIQRTQQEDSAVYLCASSLSAYELYFGPGTRLTVT.

Comment on this clonotype: This beta chain appears as a stray read in a library generated for alpha chains; its size is not informative. The gene calls are TRBV6-5 and TRBJ2-5, with a possible D match to TRBD1 (5 bases). This CDR3 has 17 residues. The germline gives CDR1 MNHEY, CDR2 SVGAGI. Deletions cut 0 bases from V and 3 bases from J, with 17 bases between. The CDR3 coding sequence is TGTGCCAGCAGTTACTCGAAGCTTGGGGCCCTTAAAGAGACCCAGTACTTC. This encodes CASSYSKLGALKETQYF.

On this clonotype itself: This beta chain appears as a stray read in a library generated for alpha chains; its size is not informative. This chain links TRBV15 with TRBJ1-2; possibly TRBD1 for D (5 bases). The CDR3 consists of 13 residues. The germline V and J ends were trimmed by 9 bases and 8 bases, with 19 bases remaining between them. The germline V gene has CDR1 LNHNV and CDR2 YYDKDF (reference sequence). In DNA, the CDR3 is TGTGCCACAGCTCCGGGACGGAAGGAGGGCTACACCTTC. It is translated as CATAPGRKEGYTF.

This clonotype was detected once. A library prepared for alpha chains yielded this beta chain as an off-target read; its size is of little meaning. This chain connects TRBV20-1 to TRBJ1-5; a possible D gene is TRBD1 (5 bases). The CDR3 extends over 14 amino acids. In germline, CDR1 is DFQATT, CDR2 SNEGSKA (reference sequence). V was pared by 5 bases and J by 2 bases, with 13 bases between. Here the CDR3 reads CSADRDHGNQPQHF. CDR3 sequence (DNA): TGCAGTGCTGACCGGGACCATGGCAATCAGCCCCAGCATTTT.

In the case of this clonotype: This beta chain is off target for a library built for alpha chains, so its abundance means little. The chain has TRBV14 and TRBJ2-5; D perhaps matches TRBD2 (6 bases). Germline V CDR1 and CDR2: SGHDN, FVKESK. The length of the CDR3 is 16 residues. Trimming took off 3 bases at V and 4 bases at J, with 18 bases between the two ends. The CDR3 spells CASSHGLRRTIETQYF. The CDR3 DNA reads TGTGCCAGCAGCCACGGACTTCGGAGGACTATAGAGACCCAGTACTTC.

In regard to this clonotype: Being off target in a library aimed at alpha chains, this beta chain has a size of little meaning. The rearrangement links TRBV28 to TRBJ2-5, with 12 positions matching TRBD2. From germline, CDR1 is MDHEN and CDR2 SYDVKM. The CDR3 extends over 17 amino acids. Trimming removed 2 bases from V and 4 bases from J; junction bases left unmatched: 8. CDR3: CASSLVLAGGLGETQYF. The CDR3 bases are TGTGCCAGCAGTTTAGTACTAGCGGGAGGATTGGGAGAGACCCAGTACTTC.

Regarding this clonotype: This beta chain is off target for a library built for alpha chains, so its abundance means little. The gene calls are TRBV28 and TRBJ1-2, with D possibly matching TRBD1 (5 bases). Germline V gene data show CDR1 as MDHEN and CDR2 as SYDVKM. The CDR3 extends over 13 amino acids. Trimming shortened V by 7 bases and J by 4 bases, and 13 bases separated the two germline ends. The CDR3 region has the DNA TGTGCCAGCATTGGAGGGGTCACCTATGGCTACACCTTC. Residues: CASIGGVTYGYTF.

Concerning this clonotype: For a library built for alpha chains, this beta chain is a stray read; little rests on its size. The V call is TRBV2, the J call TRBJ2-3; a weak D match, TRBD2 (6 bases). The CDR3 contains 15 residues. The germline V gene has CDR1 SNHLY and CDR2 FYNNEI. Between the trimmed V and J ends, which lost 0 bases and 0 bases, there was a span of 7 bases. CDR3 region: CASSEARGSTDTQYF. CDR3 nucleotide sequence: TGTGCCAGCAGTGAAGCGCGGGGAAGCACAGATACGCAGTATTTT.

On this clonotype itself: Being off target in a library aimed at alpha chains, this beta chain has a size of little meaning. V usage is TRBV6-9 and J usage is TRBJ2-5, with 10 bases that match TRBD2. Germline CDR1 reads MNHGY; CDR2 reads SVAAGI. The CDR3 has 14 amino acids. After removal of 6 bases from V and 4 bases from J, the junction contained 5 bases not matched to a gene. CDR3 sequence reads: CASSRTSGGETQYF. CDR3 in DNA: TGTGCCAGCAGCAGGACTAGCGGTGGAGAGACCCAGTACTTC.

On this clonotype: Because the library targeted alpha chains, this beta chain is an off-target read whose size means little. This chain joins TRBV20-1 and TRBJ2-5; TRBD2 agrees at 7 bases. Trimming took 4 bases from V and 3 from J; bases not matched to a gene: 8. The CDR3 runs 14 residues. Per the germline V gene, CDR1 is DFQATT and CDR2 is SNEGSKA (reference sequence). CDR3 amino acids: CSATAPSGEETQYF. The CDR3 DNA reads as TGCAGTGCTACCGCCCCAAGCGGGGAAGAGACCCAGTACTTC.

Notes on this clonotype: The library was designed around alpha chains, so this beta chain is a stray read whose abundance carries little weight. The chain has TRBV25-1 and TRBJ1-1; D might be TRBD1 (6 bases). In germline, CDR1 is MGHDK, CDR2 SYGVNS. CDR3 length equals 13 residues. V lost 5 bases and J lost 0, with 7 bases in between. The CDR3 reads CASSKGVNTEAFF. CDR3 in DNA: TGTGCCAGCAGTAAGGGGGTGAACACTGAAGCTTTCTTT.

In regard to this clonotype: The library was designed around alpha chains, so this beta chain is a stray read whose abundance carries little weight. V gene TRBV27 combines with J gene TRBJ1-1; no definite D call. Between the trimmed V and J ends, which lost 7 bases and 4 bases, there was a span of 4 bases. CDR3 length: 10 residues. Germline V gene lookup returns CDR1 MNHEY and CDR2 SMNVEV (reference sequence). The CDR3 protein is CASTFTEAFF. The CDR3 nucleotides read TGTGCCAGCACTTTCACTGAAGCTTTCTTT.

With regard to this clonotype: With the library built for alpha chains, this beta chain is off target and its frequency is not meaningful. This chain connects TRBV6-5 to TRBJ2-1; 7 nucleotides align to TRBD2. CDR1 and CDR2 from the germline V gene are MNHEY and SVGAGI. V was pared by 6 bases and J by 9 bases, with 5 bases of the junction left unmatched. The CDR3 has 12 residues. CDR3 sequence (DNA): TGTGCCAGCAGAGACCTAGCGGTTGAGCAGTTCTTC. Translation gives CASRDLAVEQFF.

In regard to this clonotype: As an off-target read in a library built for alpha chains, this beta chain has a frequency of little significance. The CDR3 coding sequence is TGTGCCAGCAGCCGAGGGACAGCCCACGAGCAGTACTTC. Amino acids: CASSRGTAHEQYF. This chain uses TRBV6-6 with TRBJ2-7, with 7 bases lining up with TRBD1. CDR1 is MNHNY, CDR2 SVGAGI, per germline (reference sequence). This CDR3 has 13 amino acids. The junction had 7 bases not matched to a gene; V was cut back by 6 bases and J by 5 bases.

A word on this clonotype: This beta chain came through as a stray read in a library set up for alpha chains, and its size says little. Here the CDR3 reads CASSLVQGSYEQYF. The CDR3 DNA reads TGTGCCAGCAGCTTAGTTCAGGGGAGTTACGAGCAGTACTTC. The J gene is TRBJ2-7, the V gene TRBV7-2, with TRBD1 as a possible D gene (6 bases). Germline lookup yields CDR1 SGHTA and CDR2 FQGNSA. V was pared by 1 base and J by 4 bases, with 11 bases between. The CDR3 has 14 amino acids.

Worth noting for this clonotype: This beta chain appears as a stray read in a library generated for alpha chains; its size is not informative. The J gene is TRBJ1-6, the V gene TRBV6-5; no firm D call. Germline values: CDR1 MNHEY, CDR2 SVGAGI. V was shortened by 6 bases and J by 10 bases, with 13 bases between the two germline ends. The CDR3 length is 13 residues. The CDR3 here is CASRSLDRSPLHF. In DNA form, the CDR3 reads TGTGCCAGCAGGAGTCTGGACCGGTCACCCCTCCACTTT.

In regard to this clonotype: This beta chain turned up in a library designed for alpha chains; as an off-target read, its abundance says little. The chain combines TRBV20-1 with TRBJ2-1, with TRBD2 identical over 7 bases. In germline, CDR1 is DFQATT, CDR2 SNEGSKA (reference sequence). With 6 bases clipped from V and 3 bases from J, the junction kept 11 bases outside the gene matches. The CDR3 extends over 15 amino acids. In DNA form, the CDR3 reads TGCAGTGCGATCGGACTAGAGGGTCACTACAATGAGCAGTTCTTC. It translates to CSAIGLEGHYNEQFF.

Note on this clonotype: The library was built for alpha chains, so this beta chain is an off-target read and its size means little. The chain links TRBV27 to TRBJ1-6, with D unclear. Trimming left V 5 bases short and J 4 bases short, with 15 bases between. CDR1 MNHEY and CDR2 SMNVEV come from the germline V gene (reference sequence). CDR3 length equals 16 residues. Written as DNA, the CDR3 is TGTGCCAGCAGTCCTTCTAGGACCGGTTATAATTCACCCCTCCACTTT. Its translation is CASSPSRTGYNSPLHF.

Concerning this clonotype itself: In a library made to pick up alpha chains, this beta chain is a stray read with a size that means little. The chain links TRBV24-1 to TRBJ2-5, with D unresolved. The CDR3 totals 14 residues. V lost 5 bases to trimming and J lost 0 bases, with 9 bases between them. Germline values: CDR1 KGHDR, CDR2 SFDVKD. As DNA, the CDR3 is TGTGCCACCAGTGGTGTCCAGAACCAAGAGACCCAGTACTTC. This translates into CATSGVQNQETQYF.

Details on this clonotype: Because this beta chain is a stray read in a library intended to capture alpha chains, its abundance should not be given much weight. V and J are TRBV27 and TRBJ2-3; D is perhaps TRBD2 (5 bases). The CDR3 sequence is 14 residues long. CDR1 MNHEY and CDR2 SMNVEV come from the germline V gene (reference sequence). V was clipped by 8 bases and J by 1 base, with 13 bases between them. CDR3 in DNA: TGTGCCAGCCAGTTAAGCGGAGGCACAGATACGCAGTATTTT. It yields the protein CASQLSGGTDTQYF.

Of note for this clonotype: This beta chain appears as a stray read in a library generated for alpha chains; its size is not informative. This chain connects TRBV6-2 or TRBV6-3 to TRBJ2-3; TRBD2 matches 9 bases. The length of the CDR3 is 16 residues. The V gene's germline CDR1 is MNHEY and CDR2 SVGEGT. V was pared by 8 bases and J by 0 bases, with 9 bases of the junction left unmatched. The chain's CDR3 is CASGASSGTSTDTQYF. The CDR3 DNA follows: TGTGCCAGCGGAGCGTCTAGCGGGACTAGCACAGATACGCAGTATTTT.

Details on this clonotype: This beta chain came through as a stray read in a library set up for alpha chains, and its size says little. The chain joins TRBV3-1 to TRBJ1-5; D gene ambiguous. CDR3 length: 14 residues. From germline, CDR1 is LGHDT and CDR2 YNNKEL (reference sequence). V gave up 0 bases and J gave up 4 bases, with 7 bases separating them. This CDR3 reads CASSQDLRNQPQHF. The DNA of the CDR3 is TGTGCCAGCAGCCAAGATTTGAGGAATCAGCCCCAGCATTTT.

Of note for this clonotype: This beta chain is a stray read from a library made for alpha chains; its abundance is not meaningful. The chain employs TRBV29-1 and TRBJ1-2, with 9 nucleotides matching TRBD1. Germline loops: CDR1 SQVTM, CDR2 ANQGSEA. V shed 6 bases and J 7 bases; nucleotides not matched to a gene: 3. CDR3 length: 11 amino acids. The CDR3 nucleotides read TGCAGCGTGATGACAGGGGGTGGCTACACCTTC. Its translation is CSVMTGGGYTF. Together with reference TRBV29-1 and TRBJ1-2, the CDR3 gives the full variable domain: SAVISQKPSRDICQRGTSLTIQCQVDSQVTMMFWYRQQPGQSLTLIATANQGSEATYESGFVIDKFPISRPNLTFSTLTVSNMSPEDSSIYLCSVMTGGGYTFGSGTRLTVV.